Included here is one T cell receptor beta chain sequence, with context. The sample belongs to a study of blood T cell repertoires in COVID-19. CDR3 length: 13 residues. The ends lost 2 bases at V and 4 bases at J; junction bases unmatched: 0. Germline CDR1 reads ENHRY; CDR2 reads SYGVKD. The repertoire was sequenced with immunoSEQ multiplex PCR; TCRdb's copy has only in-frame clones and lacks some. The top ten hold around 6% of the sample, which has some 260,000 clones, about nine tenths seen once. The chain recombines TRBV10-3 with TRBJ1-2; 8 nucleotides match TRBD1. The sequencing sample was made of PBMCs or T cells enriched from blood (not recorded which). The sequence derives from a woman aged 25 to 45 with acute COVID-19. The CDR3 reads CAISEDRGYGYTF. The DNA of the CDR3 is TGTGCCATCAGTGAGGACAGGGGCTATGGCTACACCTTC.